Below are 5 T cell receptor beta chains sequenced from a single sample in a study of T cell responses to AZD1222 COVID-19 vaccine. Data came from immunoSEQ multiplex PCR; TCRdb stores just in-frame clones and leaves some out. This sample has 90,000 to 130,000 clones, with 80% to 95% found just once. The material was peripheral blood, obtained 28 days after the second AZD1222 dose. These receptors were taken from an adult who received the AZD1222 COVID-19 vaccine.

V gene TRBV15 combines with J gene TRBJ1-3; the match to TRBD1 covers 7 bases. The CDR3 extends over 17 amino acids. The ends lost 2 bases at V and 1 base at J; junction bases unmatched: 8. The germline V gene encodes CDR1 LNHNV and CDR2 YYDKDF (reference sequence). The CDR3 nucleotides read TGTGCCACCAGCAGACGGGACAGTCTCGTATCTGGAAACACCATATATTTT. Translated: CATSRRDSLVSGNTIYF.

This chain connects TRBV11-2 to TRBJ2-7, with 9 bases matching TRBD1. The CDR3 length is 15 residues. Germline V gene data show CDR1 as SGHAT and CDR2 as FQNNGV. Germline trimming cut 3 bases from V and 6 bases from J; bases unmatched to any gene: 9. This CDR3 is CASSLLSGQGSEQYF. Here the CDR3 DNA reads TGTGCCAGCAGCTTGCTATCGGGACAGGGTAGCGAGCAGTACTTC.

This rearrangement joins TRBV27 to TRBJ2-7, with 8 nucleotides matching TRBD2. There are 14 residues in the CDR3. V dropped 4 bases and J dropped 3; count of bases not matched to a gene: 5. Per germline, CDR1 MNHEY and CDR2 SMNVEV (reference sequence). CDR3 bases: TGTGCCAGCAGTTGGGTAGCGGGGCACTACGAGCAGTACTTC. It specifies CASSWVAGHYEQYF.

This clone was found once. V gene TRBV28 combines with J gene TRBJ2-5; a weak D match, TRBD1 (5 bases). V was cut by 7 bases and J by 2 bases, with 17 bases left in between. CDR1 is MDHEN and CDR2 is SYDVKM in the germline V gene. The CDR3 sequence is 15 residues long. The CDR3 region has the DNA TGTGCCAGCACCCCCATGGGGCAGAGACAAGAGACCCAGTACTTC. Translation: CASTPMGQRQETQYF.

The rearrangement joins TRBV20-1 to TRBJ2-5; 16 bases align to TRBD2. With V trimmed by 3 bases and J by 2 bases, 9 bases remained unmatched. The CDR3 has 18 amino acids. Germline-derived CDR1 and CDR2 are DFQATT and SNEGSKA (reference sequence). This CDR3 reads CSASIGTSGGAIQETQYF. The CDR3 DNA reads as TGCAGTGCTAGTATCGGGACTAGCGGGGGGGCTATACAAGAGACCCAGTACTTC.